A selection of T cell receptor beta chains follows, all from one sample in a study of T cell responses to AZD1222 COVID-19 vaccine. This table comes from immunoSEQ multiplex PCR, and its TCRdb copy is limited to in-frame clones, with some not included. Of about 56,000 clones in the sample, 80% were seen once. Sequencing was performed on peripheral blood, taken 28 days after the second AZD1222 dose. Receptor source: an adult who received the AZD1222 COVID-19 vaccine. Each CDR3 is given with its conserved first and last residue. Fields, in order: D gene, CDR3 length, V gene, clone size, J gene, CDR3 DNA, CDR3 protein. The D gene is left open where the match is weak. For some rows the clone size is stated as once, few or many, or as a class when expanded; others skip it.

d_gene: NA; len: 16; v_gene: TRBV4-1; abundance: NA; j_gene: TRBJ2-1; CDR3nt: TGCGCCAGCAGCCAAGATTCAGGGGCCTCCTACAATGAGCAGTTCTTC; CDR3aa: CASSQDSGASYNEQFF
d_gene: NA; len: 13; v_gene: TRBV6-1; abundance: NA; j_gene: TRBJ1-2; CDR3nt: TGTGCCAGCAGTGAAAGCGGGATTTGGGGCTACACCTTC; CDR3aa: CASSESGIWGYTF
d_gene: TRBD2; len: 13; v_gene: TRBV6-2/TRBV6-3; abundance: NA; j_gene: TRBJ2-1; CDR3nt: TGTGCCAGCAGTTACCAGCGGGAGCGCGAGCAGTTCTTC; CDR3aa: CASSYQREREQFF
d_gene: TRBD2; len: 14; v_gene: TRBV11-2; abundance: NA; j_gene: TRBJ2-7; CDR3nt: TGTGCCAGCAGCTTAGCGGGAGGGGAGTACGAGCAGTACTTC; CDR3aa: CASSLAGGEYEQYF
d_gene: NA; len: 14; v_gene: TRBV5-1; abundance: NA; j_gene: TRBJ2-2; CDR3nt: TGCGCCAGCAGCTTCTCCAAGAACACCGGGGAGCTGTTTTTT; CDR3aa: CASSFSKNTGELFF
d_gene: NA; len: 14; v_gene: TRBV5-1; abundance: NA; j_gene: TRBJ2-3; CDR3nt: TGCGCCAGCAGCTTGACCCAGGGGACAGATACGCAGTATTTT; CDR3aa: CASSLTQGTDTQYF
d_gene: NA; len: 12; v_gene: TRBV5-4; abundance: NA; j_gene: TRBJ1-1; CDR3nt: TGTGCCAGCGGCCTCGAGGCCACTGAAGCTTTCTTT; CDR3aa: CASGLEATEAFF
d_gene: NA; len: 13; v_gene: TRBV24-1; abundance: NA; j_gene: TRBJ1-2; CDR3nt: TGTGCCACCAGCCCCTCTGGGTTCCATGGCTACACCTTC; CDR3aa: CATSPSGFHGYTF
d_gene: NA; len: 14; v_gene: TRBV9; abundance: NA; j_gene: TRBJ1-3; CDR3nt: TGTGCCAGCAGCGTAGCAGGGTCTGGAAACACCATATATTTT; CDR3aa: CASSVAGSGNTIYF
d_gene: TRBD2; len: 17; v_gene: TRBV4-2; abundance: NA; j_gene: TRBJ2-2; CDR3nt: TGTGCCAGCAGCCAAGGACTAGCGGGGTCGAACACCGGGGAGCTGTTTTTT; CDR3aa: CASSQGLAGSNTGELFF
d_gene: NA; len: 13; v_gene: TRBV29-1; abundance: NA; j_gene: TRBJ2-5; CDR3nt: TGCAGCGTTGAGGCCACTCGGCAAGAGACCCAGTACTTC; CDR3aa: CSVEATRQETQYF
d_gene: NA; len: 14; v_gene: TRBV9; abundance: NA; j_gene: TRBJ2-5; CDR3nt: TGTGCCAGCAGCGCGACGGGCCGGCGGGAGACCCAGTACTTC; CDR3aa: CASSATGRRETQYF
d_gene: NA; len: 14; v_gene: TRBV19; abundance: NA; j_gene: TRBJ1-5; CDR3nt: TGTGCCAGTACCCCAGGGGCCAGCAATCAGCCCCAGCATTTT; CDR3aa: CASTPGASNQPQHF
d_gene: NA; len: 14; v_gene: TRBV5-1; abundance: NA; j_gene: TRBJ2-6; CDR3nt: TGCGCCAGCGCACAGAGCTCTGGGGCCAACGTCCTGACTTTC; CDR3aa: CASAQSSGANVLTF
d_gene: NA; len: 13; v_gene: TRBV29-1; abundance: NA; j_gene: TRBJ2-1; CDR3nt: TGCAGCGTGAACGGGCTAACCTACAATGAGCAGTTCTTC; CDR3aa: CSVNGLTYNEQFF
d_gene: NA; len: 13; v_gene: TRBV19; abundance: NA; j_gene: TRBJ1-2; CDR3nt: TGTGCCAGTAATCCGAGAACTAACTATGGCTACACCTTC; CDR3aa: CASNPRTNYGYTF
d_gene: NA; len: 15; v_gene: TRBV29-1; abundance: NA; j_gene: TRBJ1-4; CDR3nt: TGCAGCGTTGAAGTCAGGAGCCTAACTAATGAAAAACTGTTTTTT; CDR3aa: CSVEVRSLTNEKLFF
d_gene: TRBD1; len: 14; v_gene: TRBV28; abundance: NA; j_gene: TRBJ1-4; CDR3nt: TGTGCCAGCAGTCCCAGGGGGCGGAGTGAAAAACTGTTTTTT; CDR3aa: CASSPRGRSEKLFF
d_gene: NA; len: 13; v_gene: TRBV7-9; abundance: NA; j_gene: TRBJ2-1; CDR3nt: TGTGCCAGCGGTAAGGTCACCGTAAATGAGCAGTTCTTC; CDR3aa: CASGKVTVNEQFF
d_gene: TRBD1; len: 16; v_gene: TRBV7-9; abundance: few; j_gene: TRBJ1-3; CDR3nt: TGTGCCAGCAGCTCCTCCGGGACAGGGGGAGGAAACACCATATATTTT; CDR3aa: CASSSSGTGGGNTIYF
d_gene: NA; len: 13; v_gene: TRBV19; abundance: NA; j_gene: TRBJ1-2; CDR3nt: TGTGCCAGTAGTATAGGACAGAGATATGGCTACACCTTC; CDR3aa: CASSIGQRYGYTF
d_gene: NA; len: 17; v_gene: TRBV5-1; abundance: NA; j_gene: TRBJ1-6; CDR3nt: TGCGCCAGCAGCACCACGGGTCTTAAAACGGAGGGTTCACCCCTCCACTTT; CDR3aa: CASSTTGLKTEGSPLHF
d_gene: NA; len: 15; v_gene: TRBV5-1; abundance: NA; j_gene: TRBJ2-2; CDR3nt: TGCGCCAGCAGCTCGAGACAGCCGAACACCGGGGAGCTGTTTTTT; CDR3aa: CASSSRQPNTGELFF
d_gene: TRBD2; len: 18; v_gene: TRBV5-1; abundance: NA; j_gene: TRBJ2-1; CDR3nt: TGCGCCAGCAGCTCAGGACTAGCGGGAGGGCTTTTTAACAATGAGCAGTTCTTC; CDR3aa: CASSSGLAGGLFNNEQFF
d_gene: TRBD1; len: 14; v_gene: TRBV6-5; abundance: NA; j_gene: TRBJ2-2; CDR3nt: TGTGCCAGCCTGGACAGGGCGAACACCGGGGAGCTGTTTTTT; CDR3aa: CASLDRANTGELFF
d_gene: NA; len: 13; v_gene: TRBV14; abundance: NA; j_gene: TRBJ1-2; CDR3nt: TGTGCCAGCAGCCAGGACTATAGCTATGGCTACACCTTC; CDR3aa: CASSQDYSYGYTF
d_gene: TRBD2; len: 15; v_gene: TRBV6-5; abundance: NA; j_gene: TRBJ2-3; CDR3nt: TGTGCCAGCAGCCAGGGACTAGCGGGAGTCCATACGCAGTATTTT; CDR3aa: CASSQGLAGVHTQYF
d_gene: NA; len: 13; v_gene: TRBV6-5; abundance: once; j_gene: TRBJ2-7; CDR3nt: TGTGCCAGCACTCGGAGCATTACCTACGAGCAGTACTTC; CDR3aa: CASTRSITYEQYF
d_gene: TRBD2; len: 14; v_gene: TRBV3-1/TRBV3-2; abundance: NA; j_gene: TRBJ2-5; CDR3nt: TGTGCCAGCAGCCGGGGGAGGGGTGGGGAGACCCAGTACTTC; CDR3aa: CASSRGRGGETQYF
d_gene: TRBD2; len: 15; v_gene: TRBV11-3; abundance: NA; j_gene: TRBJ2-7; CDR3nt: TGTGCCAGCAGCTTAGAGGGCGGGAGCGGATACGAGCAGTACTTC; CDR3aa: CASSLEGGSGYEQYF
d_gene: NA; len: 15; v_gene: TRBV7-2; abundance: NA; j_gene: TRBJ1-3; CDR3nt: TGTGCCAGCAGCTTAGCAGGGAATCGTGGAAACACCATATATTTT; CDR3aa: CASSLAGNRGNTIYF
d_gene: TRBD2; len: 16; v_gene: TRBV2; abundance: NA; j_gene: TRBJ2-1; CDR3nt: TGTGCCAGCAGTGATTATGGCGGGAGCTCCTACAATGAGCAGTTCTTC; CDR3aa: CASSDYGGSSYNEQFF
d_gene: TRBD1; len: 12; v_gene: TRBV30; abundance: NA; j_gene: TRBJ2-7; CDR3nt: TGTGCCTGGGGGACAGGGGTAAACGAGCAGTACTTC; CDR3aa: CAWGTGVNEQYF
d_gene: TRBD2; len: 15; v_gene: TRBV14; abundance: NA; j_gene: TRBJ2-1; CDR3nt: TGTGCCAGCAGCCACCTGACTAGCGGCTACAATGAGCAGTTCTTC; CDR3aa: CASSHLTSGYNEQFF
d_gene: NA; len: 15; v_gene: TRBV6-1; abundance: few; j_gene: TRBJ1-5; CDR3nt: TGTGCCAGCAGTGAAGCCGGCGGCTACAATCAGCCCCAGCATTTT; CDR3aa: CASSEAGGYNQPQHF
d_gene: TRBD2; len: 18; v_gene: TRBV6-4; abundance: few; j_gene: TRBJ2-1; CDR3nt: TGTGCCAGCAGTGCCGGACTAGCGGGAGGCCCTCAGGCCGGGGAGCAGTTCTTC; CDR3aa: CASSAGLAGGPQAGEQFF
d_gene: NA; len: 13; v_gene: TRBV27; abundance: NA; j_gene: TRBJ1-2; CDR3nt: TGTGCCAGCAGTTTATCCGGGAACTATGGCTACACCTTC; CDR3aa: CASSLSGNYGYTF
d_gene: NA; len: 13; v_gene: TRBV5-1; abundance: NA; j_gene: TRBJ1-6; CDR3nt: TGCGCCAGCAGCTTGGCGGAGTATTCACCCCTCCACTTT; CDR3aa: CASSLAEYSPLHF
d_gene: NA; len: 14; v_gene: TRBV19; abundance: NA; j_gene: TRBJ1-4; CDR3nt: TGTGCCAGTAGTGTCAGGGAAAAGGTTGAAAAACTGTTTTTT; CDR3aa: CASSVREKVEKLFF
d_gene: NA; len: 11; v_gene: TRBV20-1; abundance: NA; j_gene: TRBJ2-3; CDR3nt: TGCAGTGCCCCCGGGGGCGATACGCAGTATTTT; CDR3aa: CSAPGGDTQYF